The entry below gives a single TCR beta chain sequence along with its context. Its cognate antigen is unknown. This sample is drawn from a study of blood T cells in healthy people across ages. Study-wide points: PBMC samples, being unsorted, prevented any conclusive comparison of naive and antigen-experienced cells. In the absence of known donor CMV status, changes in expanded clonotypes were possibly confounded.

A second PCR, run for about 7 to 11 cycles, used a sample-barcoded 5' primer plus a J-beta primer mix. Each CDR3 protein gets one entry after TCRdb re-called the 5' RACE reads with MiXCR. The sample holds about 780,000 distinct CDR3 sequences, around two thirds seen once. The origin of this receptor is a man under 40 in good health. Specimen: blood.

CDR3 DNA: TGTGCCAGCAGCTTACGGCGGGGGGCCGAAGAGACCCAGTACTTC. It encodes CASSLRRGAEETQYF. The chain combines TRBV7-2 with TRBJ2-5, with TRBD2 matching 8 bases. Germline V CDR1 and CDR2: SGHTA, FQGNSA. J lost 3 bases, V lost 2 bases, and 5 bases had no gene match. The CDR3 covers 15 residues.